The clone carrying this TCR beta chain was counted a few times. This sample was included in a study of control samples from healthy donors and cancer patients. TCRdb keeps only in-frame clones here, not all; method: immunoSEQ multiplex PCR. Among roughly 68,000 clones listed, approximately 86% were seen once. Sequencing was performed on blood. The sequence was obtained from a man aged 55 to 69 in good health.

DNA for the CDR3: TGTGCCAGCAGCAACTTTCTGGGACAGGGGGCTTCTCAGCCCCAGCATTTT. Translating it yields CASSNFLGQGASQPQHF. The chain employs TRBV6-2 or TRBV6-3 and TRBJ1-5, with 12 positions matching TRBD1. CDR1 is MNHEY and CDR2 is SVGEGT in the germline V gene. CDR3 length: 17 amino acids. After removal of 6 bases from V and 6 bases from J, the junction contained 12 bases not matched to a gene.